This entry lists 21 T cell receptor beta chains sequenced from one sample in a study of CD8 T cells in ankylosing spondylitis. General study results and limits: There was a TCR beta motif, made of 7 to 9 highly homologous variants, that appeared characteristic of ankylosing spondylitis blood.

Antigens for these TCRs are unknown. TCRdb reprocessed the 5' RACE reads via MiXCR and lists one record per CDR3 protein. The repertoire holds more than 600,000 distinct CDR3 sequences, with under 20% as singletons. Sequenced material: blood, either unsorted or a sorted T cell fraction (not recorded which). The source is a male donor with ankylosing spondylitis.

The J gene is TRBJ2-3, the V gene TRBV29-1; the match to TRBD1 covers 9 bases. The germline CDR1 and CDR2 sequences are SQVTM and ANQGSEA. The J segment lost 3 bases and the V segment lost 5 bases, leaving 3 bases of the junction unmatched. This CDR3 has 13 amino acids. The CDR3 DNA reads as TGCAGCGTTCCGGGACAGGGAACAGATACGCAGTATTTT. Protein sequence: CSVPGQGTDTQYF.

The rearrangement joins TRBV7-9 to TRBJ1-1, with TRBD1 matching over 9 bases. Germline trimming cut 4 bases from V and 3 bases from J; bases unmatched to any gene: 3. CDR1 is SEHNR, CDR2 FQNEAQ, per germline (reference sequence). The CDR3 extends over 14 amino acids. DNA of the CDR3: TGTGCCAGCAGCTACGGACAGGGGTACACTGAAGCTTTCTTT. Translation gives CASSYGQGYTEAFF.

J is TRBJ2-1 and V is TRBV5-1; 11 bases are shared with TRBD2. The trim removed 0 bases at V and 7 bases at J, leaving 3 bases unmatched. The CDR3 consists of 15 residues. Germline loops: CDR1 SGHRS, CDR2 YFSETQ. This chain's CDR3 is CASSLASGRPNEQFF. DNA for the CDR3: TGCGCCAGCAGCTTGGCTAGCGGGAGGCCGAATGAGCAGTTCTTC.

At least ten counts were recorded for this clonotype. The chain uses TRBV5-1 and TRBJ2-3, with D possibly being TRBD1 or TRBD2 (5 bases each). This CDR3 comprises 17 residues. Looked up from germline, CDR1 is SGHRS and CDR2 is YFSETQ. V was trimmed by 0 bases and J by 0 bases, leaving 14 bases between them. This chain's CDR3 is CASSLERDRPSTDTQYF. DNA for the CDR3: TGCGCCAGCAGCTTGGAAAGGGACCGACCCAGCACAGATACGCAGTATTTT.

This clonotype was observed a few times. V gene TRBV13 combines with J gene TRBJ1-2; weak D call: TRBD1 (5 bases). The germline V gene has CDR1 PRHDT and CDR2 FYEKMQ (reference sequence). The ends were cut back, 5 bases at V and 6 bases at J, with 16 bases in the middle. The CDR3 runs 14 residues. The CDR3 DNA reads TGTGCCAGCAGCCAACGACAGTCCGGGAATGGCTACACCTTC. Residues: CASSQRQSGNGYTF.

Points on this clonotype: This may stem from a read error, because a much larger clone lies one nucleotide away. V usage is TRBV6-2 or TRBV6-3 and J usage is TRBJ2-7; 8 bases align to TRBD2. V shed 5 bases, J shed 4 bases, and the junction held 7 bases outside the gene matches. CDR3 size: 14 residues. The V gene's germline CDR1 is MNHEY and CDR2 SVGEGT. The CDR3 reads CASSKSGSGYEQYF. The CDR3 coding sequence is TGTGCCAGCAGTAAAAGCGGGAGTGGGTACGAGCAGTACTTC.

The J gene is TRBJ2-1, the V gene TRBV9; D uncertain. The V end was cut by 4 bases, the J end by 3 bases, with 14 bases between. Germline values: CDR1 SGDLS, CDR2 YYNGEE. The CDR3 is 15 amino acids. The CDR3 spells CASSPLGKGYNEQFF. The DNA of the CDR3 is TGTGCCAGCAGCCCCCTCGGAAAGGGCTACAATGAGCAGTTCTTC.

This clonotype was seen only a few times. The rearrangement joins TRBV13 to TRBJ2-7; no clear D. V lost 0 bases to trimming and J lost 11 bases, with 20 bases between them. The germline CDR1 and CDR2 sequences are PRHDT and FYEKMQ (reference sequence). This CDR3 has 15 amino acids. The CDR3 DNA reads as TGTGCCAGCAGCTTAGGACAGCGTGTGTTGTTTTTGGAGTACTTC. Translating it yields CASSLGQRVLFLEYF.

The chain has TRBV5-5 and TRBJ2-3; D possibly uses TRBD1 or TRBD2 (5 bases each). V lost 0 bases and J lost 5, with 10 bases in between. CDR1 is SGHKS, CDR2 YYEKEE, per germline (reference sequence). This CDR3 comprises 14 residues. CDR3: CASSLGGTIDTQYF. The CDR3 DNA is TGTGCCAGCAGCTTGGGGGGGACGATAGATACGCAGTATTTT.

This clonotype occurred a few times. This sequence joins TRBV10-3 and TRBJ2-2; 9 nucleotides align to TRBD2. Germline V lookup: CDR1 ENHRY, CDR2 SYGVKD. Trimming at V came to 3 bases and at J to 4 bases, leaving 6 bases not matched to a gene. This CDR3 contains 16 residues. As DNA, the CDR3 is TGTGCCATCAGTGATGGGCTAGCGGGAACCACCGGGGAGCTGTTTTTT. Encoded protein: CAISDGLAGTTGELFF.

This clonotype was seen a handful of times. V usage is TRBV5-1 and J usage is TRBJ2-2; TRBD2 agrees at 12 bases. This CDR3 comprises 16 residues. The ends lost 4 bases at V and 4 bases at J; junction bases unmatched: 5. CDR1 is SGHRS, CDR2 YFSETQ, per germline. DNA of the CDR3: TGCGCCAGCAGCCCACTAGCGGGAGGTGGCACCGGGGAGCTGTTTTTT. Encoded protein: CASSPLAGGGTGELFF.

This clonotype was observed a handful of times. This sequence joins TRBV9 and TRBJ2-3; no clear D gene. Between the trimmed V and J ends, which lost 0 bases and 2 bases, there was a span of 7 bases. From germline, CDR1 is SGDLS and CDR2 YYNGEE. The CDR3 is made up of 14 amino acids. This chain's CDR3 is CASSVDTYTDTQYF. The CDR3 DNA is TGTGCCAGCAGCGTAGATACTTACACAGATACGCAGTATTTT.

The J gene is TRBJ1-1, the V gene TRBV6-6; the D is unclear. Germline lookup yields CDR1 MNHNY and CDR2 SVGAGI (reference sequence). Trimming stripped 2 bases from V and 8 bases from J, with 9 bases between. The CDR3 has 12 residues. The CDR3 region has the DNA TGTGCCAGCAGTTACCCGCAGTCCGAAGCTTTCTTT. It is translated as CASSYPQSEAFF.

This clonotype has a handful of counts. This chain uses TRBV5-1 with TRBJ1-2; 9 nucleotides match TRBD1. CDR1 is SGHRS and CDR2 is YFSETQ in the germline V gene. Losses at the gene ends were 4 bases for V and 4 bases for J; bases not matched to a gene: 23. This CDR3 spans 20 amino acids. The CDR3 DNA reads as TGCGCCAGCAGCCTAAGGATTATGACAGGGGGGGACGGGGAACTCTATGGCTACACCTTC. Encoded protein: CASSLRIMTGGDGELYGYTF.

This CDR3 reads CASSLKRAPRPYEQYF. The CDR3 bases are TGTGCCAGCAGCCTTAAACGGGCGCCCCGGCCCTACGAGCAGTACTTC. The chain employs TRBV9 and TRBJ2-7; D call uncertain. V gave up 4 bases and J gave up 2 bases, with 19 bases separating them. The CDR3 runs to 16 residues. The germline V gene encodes CDR1 SGDLS and CDR2 YYNGEE.

The V gene is TRBV6-1, the J gene TRBJ1-1; TRBD1 is a possible D gene (6 bases). Germline V CDR1 and CDR2: MNHNS, SASEGT. The CDR3 is made up of 11 amino acids. The germline V and J ends were trimmed by 7 bases and 6 bases, with 9 bases remaining between them. The CDR3 DNA reads TGTGCCAGCACCAGGGGTCCTGAAGCTTTCTTT. Translated, it gives CASTRGPEAFF.

This clonotype was observed a few times. The chain links TRBV10-3 to TRBJ2-5; 13 bases line up with TRBD2. The CDR3 length is 15 residues. The germline V gene has CDR1 ENHRY and CDR2 SYGVKD. J lost 5 bases, V lost 6 bases, and 6 bases had no gene match. The DNA of the CDR3 is TGTGCCATCAGAGCGGGACTAGCGGGAACGGAGACCCAGTACTTC. This gives the protein CAIRAGLAGTETQYF.

This clonotype turned up a few times. A much larger clone differs from this one at a single base, so this may be a read error. The chain carries TRBV28 and TRBJ2-5, with D unclear. This CDR3 has 11 residues. Germline CDR1 and CDR2: MDHEN and SYDVKM. V was pared by 3 bases and J by 5 bases, with 4 bases between. CDR3 amino acids: CASSFFETQYF. CDR3 nucleotides: TGTGCCAGCAGTTTTTTTGAGACCCAGTACTTC.

This rearrangement joins TRBV7-6 to TRBJ2-2; D possibly corresponds to TRBD1 (6 bases). The CDR3 is 16 amino acids. Germline CDR1 is SGHVS and CDR2 is FNYEAQ. Trimming took off 6 bases at V and 4 bases at J, with 18 bases between the two ends. Here the CDR3 DNA reads TGTGCCAGCAGTCGTCTTCAGGGACAAGGCACCGGGGAGCTGTTTTTT. Its protein is CASSRLQGQGTGELFF.

J is TRBJ1-6 and V is TRBV6-1; D is possibly TRBD1 (5 bases). Germline V CDR1 and CDR2: MNHNS, SASEGT. The CDR3 extends over 15 amino acids. Deletions cut 1 base from V and 9 bases from J, with 13 bases between. The CDR3 loop is CASSEGGRGSSPLHF. The CDR3 DNA reads TGTGCCAGCAGTGAAGGGGGCCGAGGCAGTTCACCCCTCCACTTT.

A single count supports this clonotype. The V gene is TRBV5-1, the J gene TRBJ1-1, with D hard to call. Germline CDR1 reads SGHRS; CDR2 reads YFSETQ. Trimming cost V 4 bases and J 1 base, with 11 bases left between them. The CDR3 contains 14 residues. CDR3 amino acids: CASSRLQENTEAFF. CDR3 nucleotides: TGCGCCAGCAGCCGCCTCCAGGAGAACACTGAAGCTTTCTTT.